The present entry profiles one TCR beta chain with its context. The germline CDR1 and CDR2 sequences are MNHEY and SVGEGT. V was pared by 2 bases and J by 0 bases, with 11 bases between. CDR3 size: 15 residues. This sample was taken from a study of blood T cells in healthy people across ages. Primed by a sample-barcoded 5' primer and a J-beta primer mix, a second PCR proceeded for about 6 to 11 cycles. A single record per CDR3 protein comes from TCRdb applying MiXCR to the 5' RACE reads. The repertoire consists of about 900,000 distinct CDR3 sequences, with about 59% occurring once and the leading ten covering 25% to 30%.

Material for sequencing was blood. This receptor was obtained from a man aged 30 to 39 in good health. J is TRBJ2-7 and V is TRBV6-2 or TRBV6-3; D is unclear. The CDR3 here is CASSYLGLPSYEQYF. The CDR3 nucleotides read TGTGCCAGCAGTTACCTCGGCCTACCCTCCTACGAGCAGTACTTC.